This paragraph reports one T cell receptor (beta chain). The antigen is undetermined. This sample stems from a study of OX40 agonist ivuxolimab in advanced cancers. At the level of the study: Ivuxolimab is a fully human IgG2 antibody that activates OX40 (CD134). Study-wide results and caveats: Partial responders treated at 0.1-3.0 mg/kg exhibited clonal expansion among the lowest measured.

Clones were read by immunoSEQ multiplex PCR, and TCRdb kept only the in-frame ones, dropping some. The sample lists some 70,000 clones, approximately 80% occurring once. This CDR3 spans 11 amino acids. Trimming stripped 5 bases from V and 8 bases from J, with 9 bases between. Germline V gives CDR1 LNHDA, CDR2 SQIVND (reference sequence). The receptor was isolated from an adult with an advanced solid tumor such as melanoma, head and neck, liver or kidney cancer. This specimen consisted of CD4+ or CD8+ T cells sorted from blood, obtained in a trial of the OX40 agonist ivuxolimab. The chain is built from TRBV19 and TRBJ1-2, with D possibly matching TRBD1 (6 bases). This CDR3 reads CASSVGGGYTF. The CDR3 region has the DNA TGTGCCAGTAGTGTTGGGGGCGGCTACACCTTC.